This T cell receptor (beta chain) originates from a study of siplizumab effects on memory and regulatory T cells. Study-wide points: Under siplizumab, an average roughly 69% of mappable alloreactive CD4+ clones were Treg-derived, compared with over 25% in controls.

The CDR3 covers 13 residues. CDR1 is SGHRS, CDR2 YFSETQ, per germline. Trimming pared 4 bases from V and 3 bases from J, leaving 10 bases between. In regard to this clone: Antigen unknown.

TCRdb keeps only in-frame clones here, not all; method: immunoSEQ multiplex PCR. In the table there are about 62,000 clones, 70% to 80% of which are singletons. The genes are TRBV5-1 and TRBJ2-5; D call uncertain. The sequence was collected from a human donor in good health. Sequenced sample: memory CD4+ T cells sorted from blood. The CDR3 nucleotides read TGCGCCAGCAGCCAGAGTGGCGAAGAGACCCAGTACTTC. It encodes CASSQSGEETQYF.